Presented here are 21 T cell receptor beta chains from one specimen sequenced in a study of PD-1 blockade in mismatch repair-deficient tumors (dated by TCRdb to about 2017). Their antigens remain unidentified. Taken with the paper, the label for time point translates to: roughly 10-day in vitro stimulation with candidate neoantigen peptide 7. Receptors were amplified or captured by the immunoSEQ multiplex PCR assay. Held by TCRdb, this immuneACCESS table contains in-frame sequences only and omits some clones. Under half of the omission traces to an unresolved V gene where checked; the cause of the rest is unknown. Here the sample has several thousand clones; about 87% occur a single time. The top ten constitute about 12% of the sample. The source material was cells cultured in vitro, sampled from a patient treated with pembrolizumab. These receptors came from an adult with mismatch repair-deficient cancer.

The rearrangement joins TRBV2 to TRBJ1-4; D ambiguous. CDR3 length: 13 amino acids. Per germline, CDR1 SNHLY and CDR2 FYNNEI. Trimming took 4 bases from V and 8 from J, leaving 11 bases between them. CDR3 sequence (DNA): TGTGCCAGCAGTGGGAGTCAGGTAGAAAAACTGTTTTTT. Its translation: CASSGSQVEKLFF.

This rearrangement joins TRBV7-2 to TRBJ1-2, with D unclear. The CDR3 is made up of 14 amino acids. From germline, CDR1 is SGHTA and CDR2 FQGNSA. The ends were cut back, 1 base at V and 0 bases at J, with 6 bases in the middle. For the CDR3, the DNA is TGTGCCAGCAGCTTAGAGTTTTCTAACTATGGCTACACCTTC. Its protein is CASSLEFSNYGYTF.

CDR3 bases: TGTGCCAGCAGCAACGGACAGGGCTACGAGCAGTACTTC. This encodes CASSNGQGYEQYF. The V call is TRBV5-4, the J call TRBJ2-7, with TRBD1 matching 8 bases. This CDR3 is 13 amino acids long. CDR1 SGHNT and CDR2 YYREEE come from the germline V gene (reference sequence). J was trimmed by 3 bases and V by 4 bases; bases with no gene match: 3.

The chain joins TRBV7-6 to TRBJ2-2; the D gene is possibly TRBD2 (6 bases). V was trimmed by 1 base and J by 1 base, leaving 7 bases between them. The CDR3 totals 15 residues. Per the germline V gene, CDR1 is SGHVS and CDR2 is FNYEAQ. The CDR3 DNA sequence: TGTGCCAGCAGCTTAGGGGGAGGGAACACCGGGGAGCTGTTTTTT. Protein product: CASSLGGGNTGELFF.

The chain joins TRBV27 to TRBJ2-5, with D possibly being TRBD1 (6 bases). Germline values: CDR1 MNHEY, CDR2 SMNVEV (reference sequence). This CDR3 spans 15 amino acids. V was cut by 4 bases and J by 4 bases, with 16 bases left in between. For the CDR3, the DNA is TGTGCCAGCAGTTGGCAGGGGATGGCGGGAGAGACCCAGTACTTC. Amino acid sequence: CASSWQGMAGETQYF.

V usage is TRBV2 and J usage is TRBJ1-2; D unclear. Germline V gene lookup returns CDR1 SNHLY and CDR2 FYNNEI. The CDR3 contains 13 residues. V shed 3 bases and J shed 4 bases, with 9 bases lying between them. Written as DNA, the CDR3 is TGTGCCAGCAGTGAGGGAGGTATCTATGGCTACACCTTC. Protein: CASSEGGIYGYTF.

The chain employs TRBV30 and TRBJ2-7; 10 bases map to TRBD2. Germline values: CDR1 GTSNPN, CDR2 SVGIG (reference sequence). V dropped 2 bases and J dropped 3; count of bases not matched to a gene: 13. The CDR3 runs 17 residues. The CDR3 sequence: CAWSSTRTSGALYEQYF. The DNA of the CDR3 is TGTGCCTGGAGTTCTACTCGGACTAGCGGAGCCCTCTACGAGCAGTACTTC.

The V and J genes are TRBV7-2 and TRBJ1-1, with 10 nucleotides matching TRBD1. With 3 bases clipped from V and 4 bases from J, the junction kept 11 bases outside the gene matches. Germline CDR1 is SGHTA and CDR2 is FQGNSA. This CDR3 region has 17 residues. The CDR3 reads CASSLNPGTGVGTEAFF. The DNA for the CDR3 is TGTGCCAGCAGCTTGAACCCCGGGACAGGGGTTGGCACTGAAGCTTTCTTT.

There are a few counts of this clone. The chain joins TRBV7-8 to TRBJ2-7; 12 nucleotides line up with TRBD2. The CDR3 spans 15 residues. J lost 2 bases, V lost 5 bases, and 4 bases had no gene match. Germline CDR1 and CDR2: SGHVS and FQNEAQ. The CDR3 region is CASSPLAGGTYEQYF. Here the CDR3 DNA reads TGTGCCAGCAGCCCGCTAGCGGGAGGGACCTACGAGCAGTACTTC.

This chain joins TRBV4-1 and TRBJ2-1; 7 bases are a match to TRBD1. J lost 3 bases, V lost 1 base, and 6 bases had no gene match. The CDR3 runs 16 residues. Germline CDR1 reads MGHRA; CDR2 reads YSYEKL. CDR3 residues: CASSQAGQPYYNEQFF. CDR3 coding DNA: TGCGCCAGCAGCCAAGCGGGACAGCCCTACTACAATGAGCAGTTCTTC.

The rearrangement links TRBV14 to TRBJ2-1; possible D gene TRBD2, 5 bases. Germline V lookup: CDR1 SGHDN, CDR2 FVKESK. This CDR3 spans 14 amino acids. The V and J ends lost 2 bases and 6 bases respectively, with 11 bases between them. The CDR3 loop is CASSQRELGNEQFF. In DNA, the CDR3 is TGTGCCAGCAGCCAAAGGGAGCTAGGCAATGAGCAGTTCTTC.

The chain has TRBV7-3 and TRBJ2-1, with D possibly being TRBD2 (6 bases). V lost 5 bases, J lost 6 bases, and 14 bases lay in between. Germline CDR1 is SGHTA and CDR2 is FQGTGA. The CDR3 is 14 amino acids. CDR3 nucleotides: TGTGCCAGCAGCATTCCGGGACTCCCCAATGAGCAGTTCTTC. This gives the protein CASSIPGLPNEQFF.

This chain connects TRBV27 to TRBJ2-1; 9 positions match TRBD2. CDR1 MNHEY and CDR2 SMNVEV come from the germline V gene (reference sequence). This CDR3 has 15 amino acids. Trimming at V came to 5 bases and at J to 2 bases, leaving 4 bases not matched to a gene. The CDR3 region is CASSISGSPYNEQFF. The CDR3 nucleotides read TGTGCCAGCAGTATTAGCGGGAGTCCCTACAATGAGCAGTTCTTC.

The chain is built from TRBV4-2 and TRBJ1-5; D remains ambiguous. CDR1 and CDR2 (germline): LGHNA, YNFKEQ. The CDR3 is 13 residues long. Trimming removed 0 bases at V and 5 bases at J, with 5 bases between. The CDR3 region has the DNA TGTGCCAGCAGCCAAGACAGCCATCAGCCCCAGCATTTT. Amino acids: CASSQDSHQPQHF.

The chain couples TRBV15 to TRBJ2-7; D may be TRBD1 (5 bases). Germline V gives CDR1 LNHNV, CDR2 YYDKDF (reference sequence). The CDR3 totals 15 residues. With 0 bases removed from V and 6 bases from J, the gap between germline ends came to 15 bases. DNA of the CDR3: TGTGCCACCAGCAGAGATATGGCAAAGGGGTCCGAGCAGTACTTC. Protein product: CATSRDMAKGSEQYF.

The chain employs TRBV11-3 and TRBJ2-6; D perhaps matches TRBD1 (6 bases). Germline values: CDR1 SGHNT, CDR2 YENEEA. Trimming left V 5 bases short and J 2 bases short, with 10 bases between. CDR3 length equals 15 residues. This chain's CDR3 is CASSLNRAGANVLTF. CDR3 bases: TGTGCCAGCAGCCTAAACAGGGCTGGGGCCAACGTCCTGACTTTC. Looking up the rest from reference TRBV11-3 and TRBJ2-6 gives the full variable domain: EAGVVQSPRYKIIEKKQPVAFWCNPISGHNTLYWYLQNLGQGPELLIRYENEEAVDDSQLPKDRFSAERLKGVDSTLKIQPAELGDSAVYLCASSLNRAGANVLTFGAGSRLTVL.

V usage is TRBV29-1 and J usage is TRBJ1-3, with D unresolved. In germline, CDR1 is SQVTM, CDR2 ANQGSEA. V shed 0 bases and J shed 2 bases, with 5 bases lying between them. There are 13 residues in the CDR3. The DNA for the CDR3 is TGCAGCGTTGAAGAAACAGCTGGAAACACCATATATTTT. This encodes CSVEETAGNTIYF.

V and J are TRBV6-1 and TRBJ2-7, with D possibly TRBD2 on 7 matching bases. CDR1 and CDR2 from the germline V gene are MNHNS and SASEGT. V was clipped by 8 bases and J by 2 bases, with 16 bases between them. The CDR3 extends over 14 amino acids. The CDR3 region is CASPKGGGTYEQYF. The CDR3 nucleotides read TGTGCCAGCCCTAAAGGGGGGGGAACCTACGAGCAGTACTTC.

The chain combines TRBV30 with TRBJ2-7; maybe TRBD2 (5 bases). The germline CDR1 and CDR2 sequences are GTSNPN and SVGIG (reference sequence). Trimming pared 3 bases from V and 0 bases from J, leaving 9 bases between. This CDR3 comprises 13 residues. For the CDR3, the DNA is TGTGCCTGGAGGAGAGGGCCCTCCTACGAGCAGTACTTC. As protein: CAWRRGPSYEQYF.

The rearrangement uses TRBV5-7 and TRBJ1-5, with D possibly being TRBD1 (6 bases). TRBV5-7 carries the ORF label, with uncertain function. Trimming left V 2 bases short and J 6 bases short, with 24 bases between. The CDR3 spans 18 residues. The CDR3 here is CASSFSRDTKVRSQPQHF. The DNA for the CDR3 is TGTGCCAGCAGCTTCAGCCGGGACACCAAGGTCAGGAGTCAGCCCCAGCATTTT.

The chain combines TRBV15 with TRBJ1-4; a weak D match, TRBD1 (6 bases). CDR3 size: 16 residues. V was clipped by 3 bases and J by 0 bases, with 11 bases between them. Germline-derived CDR1 and CDR2 are LNHNV and YYDKDF (reference sequence). This chain's CDR3 is CATSRGGSATNEKLFF. The CDR3 coding sequence is TGTGCCACCAGCAGGGGGGGCTCTGCAACTAATGAAAAACTGTTTTTT.